This T cell receptor beta chain came from a study of T cell repertoires in cytomegalovirus infection. Study in general: Signatures in public TCR beta sequences pointed to both CMV infection and matching HLA type.

V lost 6 bases, J lost 4 bases, and 10 bases lay in between. In germline, CDR1 is ENHRY, CDR2 SYGVKD. The CDR3 is 13 residues long. TCRdb reanalysed the reads using MiXCR and keeps one entry per CDR3 protein. Of fewer than 250,000 distinct CDR3 sequences listed, 12% are singletons. This clonotype appeared many times. The sequencing input was PBMCs. This receptor was taken from a human donor in good health (CMV status not recorded). Some clones in this sample may be carry-over from other donors' samples. The chain employs TRBV10-3 and TRBJ1-5, with D uncertain. This chain's CDR3 is CAIRPDMNQPQHF. The CDR3 region has the DNA TGTGCCATCAGGCCTGACATGAATCAGCCCCAGCATTTT.